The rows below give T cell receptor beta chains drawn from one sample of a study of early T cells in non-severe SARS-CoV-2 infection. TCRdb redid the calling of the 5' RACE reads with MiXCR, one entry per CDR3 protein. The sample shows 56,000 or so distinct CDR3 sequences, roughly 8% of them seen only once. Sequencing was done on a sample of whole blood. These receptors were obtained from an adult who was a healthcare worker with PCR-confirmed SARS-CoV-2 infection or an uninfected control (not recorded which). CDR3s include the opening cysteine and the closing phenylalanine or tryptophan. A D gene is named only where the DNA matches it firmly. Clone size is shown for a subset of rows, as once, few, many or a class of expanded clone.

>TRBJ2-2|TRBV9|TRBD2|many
TGTGCCAGCAGCGCAACCACCGGGGGGGTCGGGGAGCTGTTTTTT
CASSATTGGVGELFF
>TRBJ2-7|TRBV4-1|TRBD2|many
TGCGCCAGCCGGAGACTAGCGGGGCTATACGAGCAGTACTTC
CASRRLAGLYEQYF
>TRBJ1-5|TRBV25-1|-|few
TGTGCCAGCAGTGAACATAAGAGCAATCAGCCCCAGCATTTT
CASSEHKSNQPQHF
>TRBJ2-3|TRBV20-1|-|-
TGCAGTGCGAGAAGTAGGAGCACAGATACGCAGTATTTT
CSARSRSTDTQYF
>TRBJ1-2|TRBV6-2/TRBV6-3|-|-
TGTGCCACCATACGGACGAACTCATATGGCTACACCTTC
CATIRTNSYGYTF
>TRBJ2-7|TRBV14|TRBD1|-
TGTGCCAGCAGCCAGGGGGGACAGGGCTACGAGCAGTACTTC
CASSQGGQGYEQYF
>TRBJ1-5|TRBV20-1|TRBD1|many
TGCAGTGCCACGACAGGGGTAAGCAATCAGCCCCAGCATTTT
CSATTGVSNQPQHF
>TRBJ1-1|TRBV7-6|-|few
TGTGCCAGCAGCTTAGCGGTGCGTGGGAACACTGAAGCTTTCTTT
CASSLAVRGNTEAFF
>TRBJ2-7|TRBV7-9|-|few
TGTGCCAGCAGCTTCGTGGTGCCCCCCTACGAGCAGTACTTC
CASSFVVPPYEQYF
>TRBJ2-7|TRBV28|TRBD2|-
TGTGCCAGCAGTTTGCCCCAACGACTAGCGGGAGGCTACGAGCAGTACTTC
CASSLPQRLAGGYEQYF
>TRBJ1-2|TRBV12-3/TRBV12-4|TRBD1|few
TGTGCCAGCAGTTTAAACACAGGGGACTATGGCTACACCTTC
CASSLNTGDYGYTF
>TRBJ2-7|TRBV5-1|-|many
TGCGCCAGCAGCGGAGGGGCCTCCTACGAGCAGTACTTC
CASSGGASYEQYF
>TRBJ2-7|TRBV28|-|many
TGTGCCAGCAGTACCTACGGGAGTTCGACCTACGAGCAGTACTTC
CASSTYGSSTYEQYF
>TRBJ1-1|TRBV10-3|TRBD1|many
TGTGCCATCAGAAAGGCCAGGGGGATCACTGAAGCTTTCTTT
CAIRKARGITEAFF
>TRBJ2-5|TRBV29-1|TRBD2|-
TGCAGCGTTCGACTAGCGGGAAAAGAGACCCAGTACTTC
CSVRLAGKETQYF
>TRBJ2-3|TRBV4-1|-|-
TGCGCCAGCAGCTACCCTCAGCGGGGCACAGATACGCAGTATTTT
CASSYPQRGTDTQYF
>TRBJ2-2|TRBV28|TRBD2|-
TGTGCCAGCAGACGAGCGGGAGCGAACACCGGGGAGCTGTTTTTT
CASRRAGANTGELFF
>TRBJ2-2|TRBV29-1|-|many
TGCAGCGTTGGGGGCGGAATAAACACCGGGGAGCTGTTTTTT
CSVGGGINTGELFF
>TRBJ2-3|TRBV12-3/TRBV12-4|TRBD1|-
TGTGCCAGCAGTACCGGGACAGGGGTCACAGATACGCAGTATTTT
CASSTGTGVTDTQYF
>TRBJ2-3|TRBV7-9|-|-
TGTGCCAGCAGTTTCCAAAAGGGGACGTACACAGATACGCAGTATTTT
CASSFQKGTYTDTQYF
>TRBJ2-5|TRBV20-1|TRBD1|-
TGCAGTGCTCGCATGGACAGGCTCCGCGGGACCCAGTACTTC
CSARMDRLRGTQYF
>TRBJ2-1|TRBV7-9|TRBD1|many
TGTGCCAGCAGCTTCCGGGACAGGGTCGGTGAGCAGTTCTTC
CASSFRDRVGEQFF
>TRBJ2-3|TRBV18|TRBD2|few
TGTGCCAGCTCACGAACTAGCGGGGATACGGCGCAGTATTTT
CASSRTSGDTAQYF
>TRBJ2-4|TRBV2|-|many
TGTGCCAGCAGGGGCTGGGGAGAAAACATTCAGTACTTC
CASRGWGENIQYF
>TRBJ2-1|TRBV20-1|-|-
TGCAGTGCTAGCGAGGGGCCCAAAGAGCAGTTCTTC
CSASEGPKEQFF
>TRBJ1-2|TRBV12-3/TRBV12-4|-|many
TGTGCCAGCAGTTTAAATCCTCCCCTGGCAAACTATGGCTACACCTTC
CASSLNPPLANYGYTF
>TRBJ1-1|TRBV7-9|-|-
TGTGCCAGCAGCTTAGTAGCAGGGAAGTACACTGAAGCTTTCTTT
CASSLVAGKYTEAFF
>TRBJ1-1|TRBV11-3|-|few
TGTGCCAGCAATGAAACCAGAAGCACTGAAGCTTTCTTT
CASNETRSTEAFF
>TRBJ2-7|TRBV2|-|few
TGTGCCAGCAGGGAAGGATACTCCTACGAGCAGTACTTC
CASREGYSYEQYF
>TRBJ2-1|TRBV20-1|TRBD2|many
TGCAGTGCTAAGGAGTTTAAGCAACTAGCGGGGGGGACCTACTCCTACAATGAGCAGTTCTTC
CSAKEFKQLAGGTYSYNEQFF
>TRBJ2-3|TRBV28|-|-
TGTGCCAGCAGTTTAGGGGGAGATAGCACAGATACGCAGTATTTT
CASSLGGDSTDTQYF